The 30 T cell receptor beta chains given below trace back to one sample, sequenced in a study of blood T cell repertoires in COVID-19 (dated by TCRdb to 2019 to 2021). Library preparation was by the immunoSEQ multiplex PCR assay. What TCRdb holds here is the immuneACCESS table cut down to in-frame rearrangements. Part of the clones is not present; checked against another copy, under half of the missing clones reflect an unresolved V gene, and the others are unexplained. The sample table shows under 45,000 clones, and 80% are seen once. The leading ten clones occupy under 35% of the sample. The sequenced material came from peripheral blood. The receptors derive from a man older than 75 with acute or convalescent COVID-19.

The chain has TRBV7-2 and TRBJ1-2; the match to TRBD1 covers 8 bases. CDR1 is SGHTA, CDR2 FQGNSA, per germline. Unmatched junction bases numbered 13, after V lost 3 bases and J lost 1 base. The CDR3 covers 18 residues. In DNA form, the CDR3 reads TGTGCCAGCAGCTTCCGCGGACAGGGAAGGGGTCGTAACTATGGCTACACCTTC. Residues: CASSFRGQGRGRNYGYTF.

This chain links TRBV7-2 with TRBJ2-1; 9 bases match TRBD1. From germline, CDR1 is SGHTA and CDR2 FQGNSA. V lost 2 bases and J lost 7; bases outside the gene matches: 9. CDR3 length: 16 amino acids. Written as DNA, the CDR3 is TGTGCCAGCAGCTTACAGGGACAGGGTGGAGGAAATGAGCAGTTCTTC. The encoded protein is CASSLQGQGGGNEQFF.

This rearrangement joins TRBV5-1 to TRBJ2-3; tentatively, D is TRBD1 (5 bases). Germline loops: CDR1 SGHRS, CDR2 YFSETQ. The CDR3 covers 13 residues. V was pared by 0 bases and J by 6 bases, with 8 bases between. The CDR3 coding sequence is TGCGCCAGCAGCTTGGAGGGGTCGGATACGCAGTATTTT. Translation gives CASSLEGSDTQYF.

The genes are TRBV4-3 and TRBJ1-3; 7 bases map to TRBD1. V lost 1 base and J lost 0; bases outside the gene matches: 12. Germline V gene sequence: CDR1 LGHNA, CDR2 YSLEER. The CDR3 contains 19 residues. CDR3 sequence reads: CASSQVLEDRLSSGNTIYF. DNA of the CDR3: TGCGCCAGCAGCCAAGTTTTAGAGGACAGGTTAAGCTCTGGAAACACCATATATTTT.

CDR3 residues: CASSQELGHHYEQYF. CDR3 DNA sequence: TGTGCCAGCAGCCAAGAGTTGGGACACCACTACGAGCAGTACTTC. The chain couples TRBV14 to TRBJ2-7; weak D call: TRBD1 (6 bases). Per the germline V gene, CDR1 is SGHDN and CDR2 is FVKESK. Trimming stripped 0 bases from V and 3 bases from J, with 12 bases between. CDR3 length equals 15 residues.

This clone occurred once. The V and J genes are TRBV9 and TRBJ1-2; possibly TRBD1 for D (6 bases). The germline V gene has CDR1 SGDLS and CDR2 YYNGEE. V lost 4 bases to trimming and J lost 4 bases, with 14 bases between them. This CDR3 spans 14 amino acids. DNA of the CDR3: TGTGCCAGCAGCCCCCGGGGGGCCCGCTATGGCTACACCTTC. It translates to CASSPRGARYGYTF.

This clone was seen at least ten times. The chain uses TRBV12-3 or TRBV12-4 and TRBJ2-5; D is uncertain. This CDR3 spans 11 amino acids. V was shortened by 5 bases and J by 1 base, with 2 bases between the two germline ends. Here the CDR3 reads CASSLQETQYF. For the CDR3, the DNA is TGTGCCAGCAGTCTCCAAGAGACCCAGTACTTC.

The CDR3 region is CASSQDHAAGSEAFF. The CDR3 nucleotides are TGTGCCAGCAGCCAAGATCATGCGGCAGGGTCTGAAGCTTTCTTT. This chain joins TRBV3-1 (or the pseudogene TRBV3-2) and TRBJ1-1, with D perhaps TRBD1 (5 bases). Germline V gene data show CDR1 as LGHDT and CDR2 as YNNKEL (reference sequence). This CDR3 region has 15 residues. V was shortened by 0 bases and J by 6 bases, with 14 bases between the two germline ends.

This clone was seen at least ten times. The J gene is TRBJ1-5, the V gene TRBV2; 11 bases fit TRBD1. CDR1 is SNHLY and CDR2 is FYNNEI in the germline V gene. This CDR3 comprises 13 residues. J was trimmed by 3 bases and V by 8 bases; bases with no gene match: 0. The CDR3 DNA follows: TGTGCCAGCGGACAGGGGGCCAATCAGCCCCAGCATTTT. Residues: CASGQGANQPQHF.

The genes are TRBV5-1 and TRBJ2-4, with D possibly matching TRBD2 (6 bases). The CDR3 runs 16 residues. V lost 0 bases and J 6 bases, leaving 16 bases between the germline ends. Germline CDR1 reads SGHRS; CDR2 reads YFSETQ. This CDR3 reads CASSLARPKAGNIQYF. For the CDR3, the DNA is TGCGCCAGCAGCTTGGCCCGGCCTAAAGCGGGAAACATTCAGTACTTC.

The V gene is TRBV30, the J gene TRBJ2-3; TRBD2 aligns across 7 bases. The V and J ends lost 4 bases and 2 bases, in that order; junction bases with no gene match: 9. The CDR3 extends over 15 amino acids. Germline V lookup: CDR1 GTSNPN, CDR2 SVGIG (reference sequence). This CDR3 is CAWTVLRDYTDTQYF. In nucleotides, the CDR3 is TGTGCCTGGACTGTCCTTAGGGACTACACAGATACGCAGTATTTT.

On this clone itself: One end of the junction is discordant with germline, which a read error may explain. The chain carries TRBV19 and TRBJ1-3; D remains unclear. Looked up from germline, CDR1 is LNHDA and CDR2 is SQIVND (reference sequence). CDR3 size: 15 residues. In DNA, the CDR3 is TGTGCAAGTACTGAGGATTTTGTGTTTTGGAACACCATATATTTT. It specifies CASTEDFVFWNTIYF.

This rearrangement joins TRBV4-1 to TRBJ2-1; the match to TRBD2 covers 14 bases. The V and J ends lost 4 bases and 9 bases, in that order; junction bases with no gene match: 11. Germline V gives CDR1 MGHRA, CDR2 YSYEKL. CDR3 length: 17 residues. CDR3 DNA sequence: TGCGCCAGCAGCCCACCCGGGGGACTAGCGGGAGTAGTTGAGCAGTTCTTC. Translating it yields CASSPPGGLAGVVEQFF.

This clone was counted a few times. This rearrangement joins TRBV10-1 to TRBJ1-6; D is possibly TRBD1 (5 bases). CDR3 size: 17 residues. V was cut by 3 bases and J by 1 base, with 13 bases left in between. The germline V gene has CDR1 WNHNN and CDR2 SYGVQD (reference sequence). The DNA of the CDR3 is TGCGCCAGCAGTGACAGGGATACTATGTCCTATAATTCACCCCTCCACTTT. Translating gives CASSDRDTMSYNSPLHF.

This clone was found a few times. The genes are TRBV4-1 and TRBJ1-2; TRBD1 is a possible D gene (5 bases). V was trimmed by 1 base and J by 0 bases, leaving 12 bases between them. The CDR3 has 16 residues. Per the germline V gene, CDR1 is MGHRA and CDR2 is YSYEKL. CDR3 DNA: TGCGCCAGCAGCCAAGGTTACCCGGGGGCTAACTATGGCTACACCTTC. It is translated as CASSQGYPGANYGYTF.

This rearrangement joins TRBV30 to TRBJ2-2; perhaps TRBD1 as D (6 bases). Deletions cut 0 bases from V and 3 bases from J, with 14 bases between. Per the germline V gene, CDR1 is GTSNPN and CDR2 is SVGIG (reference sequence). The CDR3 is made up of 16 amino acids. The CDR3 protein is CAWSVVAGVDTGELFF. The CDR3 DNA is TGTGCCTGGAGTGTAGTGGCAGGGGTCGACACCGGGGAGCTGTTTTTT.

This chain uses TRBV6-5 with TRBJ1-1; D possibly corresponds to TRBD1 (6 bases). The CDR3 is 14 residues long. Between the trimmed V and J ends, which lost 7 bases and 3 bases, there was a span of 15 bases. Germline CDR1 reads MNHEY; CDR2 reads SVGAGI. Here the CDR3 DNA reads TGTGCCAGCACCTGGGGGCGAGGGGACACTGAAGCTTTCTTT. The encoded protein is CASTWGRGDTEAFF.

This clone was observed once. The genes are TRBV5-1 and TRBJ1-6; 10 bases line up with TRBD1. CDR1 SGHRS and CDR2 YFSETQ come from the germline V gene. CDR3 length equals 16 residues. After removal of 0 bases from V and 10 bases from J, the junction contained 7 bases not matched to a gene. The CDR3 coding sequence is TGCGCCAGCAGCTTGGGGACAGGGGGGTATGAGTCACCCCTCCACTTT. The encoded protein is CASSLGTGGYESPLHF.

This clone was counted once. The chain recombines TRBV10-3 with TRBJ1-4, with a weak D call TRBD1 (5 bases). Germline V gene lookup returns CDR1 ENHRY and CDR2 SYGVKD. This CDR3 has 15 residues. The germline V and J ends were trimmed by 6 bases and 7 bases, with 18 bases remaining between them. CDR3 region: CAISGEGQGGEKLFF. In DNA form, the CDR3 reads TGTGCCATCAGCGGGGAGGGGCAGGGAGGTGAAAAACTGTTTTTT.

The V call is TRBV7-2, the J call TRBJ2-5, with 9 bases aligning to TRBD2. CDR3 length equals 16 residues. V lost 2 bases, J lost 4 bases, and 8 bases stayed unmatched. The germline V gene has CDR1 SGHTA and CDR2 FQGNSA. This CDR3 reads CASSLSVGSGGETQYF. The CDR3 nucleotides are TGTGCCAGCAGCTTATCTGTGGGTAGCGGGGGAGAGACCCAGTACTTC.

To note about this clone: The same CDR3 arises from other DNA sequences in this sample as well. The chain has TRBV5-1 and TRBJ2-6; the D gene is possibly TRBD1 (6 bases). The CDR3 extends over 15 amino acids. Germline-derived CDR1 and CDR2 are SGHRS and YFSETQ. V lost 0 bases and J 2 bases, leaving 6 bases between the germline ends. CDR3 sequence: CASSLDRAGANVLTF. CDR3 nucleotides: TGCGCCAGCAGCTTGGACAGGGCTGGGGCCAACGTCCTGACTTTC.

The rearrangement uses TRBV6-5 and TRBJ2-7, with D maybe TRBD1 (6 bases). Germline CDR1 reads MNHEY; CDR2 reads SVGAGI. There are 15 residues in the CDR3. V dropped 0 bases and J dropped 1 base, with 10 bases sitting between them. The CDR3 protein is CASSYSGTPSYEQYF. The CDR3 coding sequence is TGTGCCAGCAGTTACTCCGGGACACCTTCCTACGAGCAGTACTTC.

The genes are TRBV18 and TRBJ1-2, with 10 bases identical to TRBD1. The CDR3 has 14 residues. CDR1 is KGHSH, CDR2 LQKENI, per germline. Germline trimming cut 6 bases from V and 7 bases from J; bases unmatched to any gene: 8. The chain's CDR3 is CASSPQTGGSGYTF. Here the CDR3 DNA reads TGTGCCAGCTCGCCTCAGACAGGGGGCTCTGGCTACACCTTC.

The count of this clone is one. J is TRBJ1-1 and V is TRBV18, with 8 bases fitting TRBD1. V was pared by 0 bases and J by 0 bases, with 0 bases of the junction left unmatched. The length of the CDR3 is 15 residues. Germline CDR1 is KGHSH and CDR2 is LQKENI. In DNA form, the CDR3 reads TGTGCCAGCTCACCACCGACAGGGGTGAACACTGAAGCTTTCTTT. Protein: CASSPPTGVNTEAFF.

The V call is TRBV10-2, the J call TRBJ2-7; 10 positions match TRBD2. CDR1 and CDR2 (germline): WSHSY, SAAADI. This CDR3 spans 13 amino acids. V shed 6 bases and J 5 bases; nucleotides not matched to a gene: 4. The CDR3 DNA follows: TGCGCCAGCAGCCCGGGACTAGCGAACGAGCAGTACTTC. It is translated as CASSPGLANEQYF.

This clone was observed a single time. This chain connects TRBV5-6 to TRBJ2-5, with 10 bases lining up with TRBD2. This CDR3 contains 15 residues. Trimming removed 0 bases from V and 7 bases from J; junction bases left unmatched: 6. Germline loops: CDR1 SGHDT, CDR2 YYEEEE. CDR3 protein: CASSLEAGGVGTQYF. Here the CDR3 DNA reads TGTGCCAGCAGCTTGGAAGCGGGAGGGGTAGGGACCCAGTACTTC.

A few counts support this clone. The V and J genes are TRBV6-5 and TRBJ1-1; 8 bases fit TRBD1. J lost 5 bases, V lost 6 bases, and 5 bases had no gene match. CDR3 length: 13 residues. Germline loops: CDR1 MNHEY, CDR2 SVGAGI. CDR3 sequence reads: CASSAQGATEAFF. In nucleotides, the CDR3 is TGTGCCAGCAGCGCTCAGGGGGCGACTGAAGCTTTCTTT.

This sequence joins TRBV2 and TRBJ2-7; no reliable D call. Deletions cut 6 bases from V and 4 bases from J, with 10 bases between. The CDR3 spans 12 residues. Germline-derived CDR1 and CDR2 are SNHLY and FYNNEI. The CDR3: CASSLGEYEQYF. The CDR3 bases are TGTGCCAGCAGCCTAGGTGAATACGAGCAGTACTTC.

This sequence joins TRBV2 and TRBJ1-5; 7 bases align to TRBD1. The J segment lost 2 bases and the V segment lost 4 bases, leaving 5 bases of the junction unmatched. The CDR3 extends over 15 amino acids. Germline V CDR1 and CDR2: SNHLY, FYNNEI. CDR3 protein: CASSVEGAGNQPQHF. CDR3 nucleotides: TGTGCCAGCAGTGTAGAGGGGGCAGGCAATCAGCCCCAGCATTTT.

CDR3 residues: CASSIQQPYNEQFF. In DNA, the CDR3 is TGTGCCAGTAGTATACAACAGCCCTACAATGAGCAGTTCTTC. V and J are TRBV19 and TRBJ2-1, with D uncertain. V was trimmed by 2 bases and J by 2 bases, leaving 7 bases between them. Germline V gives CDR1 LNHDA, CDR2 SQIVND (reference sequence). The CDR3 length is 14 residues.